This TCR beta chain came from a study of vaccination and CD4 T cells after COVID-19. Whole-study findings and limits: Counts of SARS-CoV-2-reactive clonotypes had a median that went from about 20 to 38, a nonsignificant change.

Documented treatment: approximately 11-day PBMC culture with coronavirus spike peptide pools or control peptides (ViraFEST assay). V lost 2 bases and J lost 0, with 5 bases in between. The CDR3 has 13 residues. Germline values: CDR1 MNHEY, CDR2 SVGAGI. Of note for this clonotype: Antigen specificity is unknown.

Sequencing of DNA taken from cultured CD4+ T cells relied on the Oncomine TCR Beta short-read assay. TCRdb reprocessed the PCR reads with MiXCR, giving one entry per CDR3 protein. Of roughly 15,000 distinct CDR3 sequences in the sample, 52% were seen once. This TCR derives from a human donor who had recovered from COVID-19. The gene calls are TRBV6-5 and TRBJ2-7, with D unresolved. Sequencing was performed on CD4+ T cells from blood, cultured in vitro. CDR3 sequence: CASSYVTSYEQYF. DNA of the CDR3: TGTGCCAGCAGTTACGTGACCTCCTACGAGCAGTACTTC.